This T cell receptor (beta chain) derives from a study of shared clonotypes between healthy human individuals. Overall study: In total, the donors were two women and a few men aged 18 to 49.

The data were produced by immunoSEQ multiplex PCR, yet TCRdb's version contains in-frame clones alone and is incomplete. The data hold approximately 1.4 million clones, with 95% to 99% observed a single time. For this clone: What it recognizes is unknown.

Findings and limits, study-wide: What naive subsets generally showed was a larger estimated richness than memory subsets showed.

The study separated CD4+ cells into CD45RA+ naive and CD45RA-negative memory subsets. Germline lookup yields CDR1 SEHNR and CDR2 FQNEAQ (reference sequence). The V end lost 6 bases, the J end lost 0 bases, and 21 bases lay between the germline ends. The CDR3 length is 18 residues. This TCR was recovered from a man aged 25-45 years in good health. This chain connects TRBV7-9 to TRBJ2-1, with a weak D call TRBD2 (5 bases). The sequencing sample was made of naive CD4+ T cells sorted from blood. Subset described: CD45RA+ positively selected. The CDR3 DNA follows: TGTGCCAGCAGTACCGGGCCGGGATTAACCAGCTCCTACAATGAGCAGTTCTTC. The encoded protein is CASSTGPGLTSSYNEQFF.